This TCR beta chain is drawn from a study of T cells after yellow fever vaccination. Study as a whole: Where fractions had low cell numbers, libraries were prepared from them with the SMART-Seq v4 Ultra Low Input RNA kit. Study results and limitations: After the booster, about 95% of CD4 and about nine tenths of CD8 primary-response clones were re-detected. A minor fraction of clonotypes spanned both CD4 and CD8 compartments.

From germline, CDR1 is SGHNT and CDR2 YYREEE (reference sequence). The V gene end was trimmed by 0 bases and the J gene end by 2 bases; junction bases not matched to a gene: 3. This CDR3 is built from 16 residues. As to this clonotype: Its antigen is undetermined.

Researchers made TCR cDNA using 5'RACE template switching, and this step added a universal primer site and UMIs. Using its own MiXCR run on the 5' RACE reads, TCRdb lists one record per CDR3 protein. The table has 450,000 to 550,000 distinct CDR3 sequences, just over 20% seen once. The input for sequencing was PBMCs, taken roughly 20 days after the first yellow fever vaccination. This receptor was taken from a man between 18 and 29 years old who received the YFV17D yellow fever vaccine. The rearrangement joins TRBV5-4 to TRBJ2-7; 12 bases fit TRBD2. CDR3 sequence: CASSLGLAGAPYEQYF. The CDR3 DNA reads as TGTGCCAGCAGCTTGGGACTAGCGGGGGCCCCCTACGAGCAGTACTTC.